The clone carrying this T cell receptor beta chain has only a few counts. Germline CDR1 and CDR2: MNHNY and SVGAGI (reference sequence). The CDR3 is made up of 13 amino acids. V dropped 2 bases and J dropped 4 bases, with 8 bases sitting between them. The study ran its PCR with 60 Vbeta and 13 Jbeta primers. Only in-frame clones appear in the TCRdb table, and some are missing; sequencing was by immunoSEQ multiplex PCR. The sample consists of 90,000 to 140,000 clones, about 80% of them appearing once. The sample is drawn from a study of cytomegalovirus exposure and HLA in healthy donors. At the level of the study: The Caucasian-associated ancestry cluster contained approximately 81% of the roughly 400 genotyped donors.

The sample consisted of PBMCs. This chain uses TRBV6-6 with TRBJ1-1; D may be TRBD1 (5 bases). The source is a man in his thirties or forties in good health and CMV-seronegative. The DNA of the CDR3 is TGTGCCAGCAGTTACCGGGGGAGCACTGAAGCTTTCTTT. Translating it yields CASSYRGSTEAFF.